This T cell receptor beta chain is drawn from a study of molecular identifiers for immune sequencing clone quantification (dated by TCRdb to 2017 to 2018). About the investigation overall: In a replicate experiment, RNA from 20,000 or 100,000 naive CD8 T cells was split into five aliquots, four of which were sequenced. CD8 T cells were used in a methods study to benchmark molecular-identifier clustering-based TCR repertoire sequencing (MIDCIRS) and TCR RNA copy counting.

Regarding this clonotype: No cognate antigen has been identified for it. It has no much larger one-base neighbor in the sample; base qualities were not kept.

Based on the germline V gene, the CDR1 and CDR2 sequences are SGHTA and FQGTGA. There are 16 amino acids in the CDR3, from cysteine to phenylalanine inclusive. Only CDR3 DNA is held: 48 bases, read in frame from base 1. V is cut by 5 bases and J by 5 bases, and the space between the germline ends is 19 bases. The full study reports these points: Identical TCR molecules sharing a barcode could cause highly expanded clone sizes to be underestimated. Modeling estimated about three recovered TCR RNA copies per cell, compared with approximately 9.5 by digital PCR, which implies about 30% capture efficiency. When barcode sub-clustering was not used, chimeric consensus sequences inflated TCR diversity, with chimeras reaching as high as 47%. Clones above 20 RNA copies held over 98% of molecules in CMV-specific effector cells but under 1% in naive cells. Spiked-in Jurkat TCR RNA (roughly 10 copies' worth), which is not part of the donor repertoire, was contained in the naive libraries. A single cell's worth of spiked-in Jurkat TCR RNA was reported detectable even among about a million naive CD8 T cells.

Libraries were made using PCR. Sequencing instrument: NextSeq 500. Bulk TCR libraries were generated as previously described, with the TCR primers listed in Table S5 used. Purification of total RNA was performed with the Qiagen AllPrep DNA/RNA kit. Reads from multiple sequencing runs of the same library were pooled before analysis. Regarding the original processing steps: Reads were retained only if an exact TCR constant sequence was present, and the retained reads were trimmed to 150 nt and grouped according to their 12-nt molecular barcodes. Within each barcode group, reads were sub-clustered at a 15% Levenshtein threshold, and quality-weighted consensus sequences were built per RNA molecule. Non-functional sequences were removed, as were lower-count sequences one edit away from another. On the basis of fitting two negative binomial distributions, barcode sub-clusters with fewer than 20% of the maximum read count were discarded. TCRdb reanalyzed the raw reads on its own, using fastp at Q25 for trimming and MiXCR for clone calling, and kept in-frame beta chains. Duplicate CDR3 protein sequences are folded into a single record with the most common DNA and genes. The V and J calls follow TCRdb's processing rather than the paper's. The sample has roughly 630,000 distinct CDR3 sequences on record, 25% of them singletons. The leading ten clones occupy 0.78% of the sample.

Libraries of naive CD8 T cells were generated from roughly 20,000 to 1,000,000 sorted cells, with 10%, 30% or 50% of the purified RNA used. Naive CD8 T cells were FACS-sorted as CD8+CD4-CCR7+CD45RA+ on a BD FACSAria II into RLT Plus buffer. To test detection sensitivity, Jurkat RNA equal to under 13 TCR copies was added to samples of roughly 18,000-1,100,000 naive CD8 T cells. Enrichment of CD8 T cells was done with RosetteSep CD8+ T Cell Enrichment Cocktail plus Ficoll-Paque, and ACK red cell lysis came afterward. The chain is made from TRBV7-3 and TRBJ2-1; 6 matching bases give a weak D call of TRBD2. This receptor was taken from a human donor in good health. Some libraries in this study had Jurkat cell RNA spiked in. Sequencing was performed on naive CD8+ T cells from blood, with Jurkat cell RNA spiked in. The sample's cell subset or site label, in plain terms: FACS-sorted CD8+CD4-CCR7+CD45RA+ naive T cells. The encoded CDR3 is CASSPDWGEVHNEQFF. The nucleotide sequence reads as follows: TGTGCCAGCAGCCCGGATTGGGGGGAGGTACACAATGAGCAGTTCTTC.